A single sample gave rise to the 18 T cell receptor beta chains below, sequenced in a study of T cell responses to AZD1222 COVID-19 vaccine (dated by TCRdb to the early 2020s). Library creation used the immunoSEQ multiplex PCR assay. Imported from immuneACCESS, the table was reduced by TCRdb to in-frame sequences with V and J called. These copies leave out some clones; in studies compared against another copy, an unresolved V gene accounts for under half, and the cause of the remainder is not known. The sample table records 90,000 to 150,000 clones; 70% to 90% of these occur just once. The ten largest clones capture 2.4% of the sample. The time point label on this specimen signifies: baseline before first vaccination. The specimen comprised peripheral blood, sampled on day 0 of AZD1222 vaccination. The origin of the receptors is an adult in good health.

The chain recombines TRBV28 with TRBJ1-3; 7 bases fit TRBD1. Germline CDR1 MDHEN, CDR2 SYDVKM. This CDR3 comprises 15 residues. V gave up 6 bases and J gave up 0 bases; unmatched junction bases: 5. The CDR3 loop reads CASRYDRASGNTIYF. Written as DNA, the CDR3 is TGTGCCAGCAGGTATGACAGGGCCTCTGGAAACACCATATATTTT.

The gene calls are TRBV19 and TRBJ1-1; D gene unclear. The CDR3 is 13 residues long. V lost 7 bases to trimming and J lost 1 base, with 10 bases between them. Germline CDR1 reads LNHDA; CDR2 reads SQIVND (reference sequence). This CDR3 is CASNWAANTEAFF. The DNA of the CDR3 is TGTGCCAGTAACTGGGCGGCGAACACTGAAGCTTTCTTT.

The V gene is TRBV15, the J gene TRBJ1-1; 9 bases are a match to TRBD1. Germline CDR1 reads LNHNV; CDR2 reads YYDKDF (reference sequence). The CDR3 spans 13 residues. J lost 6 bases, V lost 3 bases, and 2 bases had no gene match. This CDR3 reads CATSRGQGAEAFF. The CDR3 DNA is TGTGCCACCAGCAGGGGACAGGGAGCTGAAGCTTTCTTT.

V usage is TRBV5-1 and J usage is TRBJ2-3; the D is unclear. In germline, CDR1 is SGHRS, CDR2 YFSETQ. CDR3 length: 15 amino acids. Trimming left V 0 bases short and J 0 bases short, with 8 bases between. The CDR3 region has the DNA TGCGCCAGCAGCTTGGGTACAATTAGCACAGATACGCAGTATTTT. Residues: CASSLGTISTDTQYF.

The V call is TRBV13, the J call TRBJ1-5; 7 nucleotides line up with TRBD1. The V segment lost 5 bases and the J segment 4 bases; nucleotides outside the gene matches: 5. Germline V gene data show CDR1 as PRHDT and CDR2 as FYEKMQ (reference sequence). This CDR3 is built from 14 residues. The CDR3 DNA reads as TGTGCCAGCAGCGCGGGACAGACTAATCAGCCCCAGCATTTT. It yields the protein CASSAGQTNQPQHF.

The rearrangement links TRBV9 to TRBJ2-3; 12 nucleotides align to TRBD1. V shed 0 bases, J shed 5 bases, and the junction held 7 bases outside the gene matches. CDR1 is SGDLS and CDR2 is YYNGEE in the germline V gene. CDR3 length: 17 residues. Here the CDR3 reads CASSVVGTGGAEDTQYF. Written as DNA, the CDR3 is TGTGCCAGCAGCGTAGTCGGGACAGGGGGCGCCGAAGATACGCAGTATTTT.

This rearrangement joins TRBV19 to TRBJ1-2; 9 nucleotides line up with TRBD1. The germline V gene has CDR1 LNHDA and CDR2 SQIVND (reference sequence). With V trimmed by 5 bases and J by 4 bases, 5 bases remained unmatched. The CDR3 loop spans 14 amino acids. CDR3 sequence (DNA): TGTGCCAGTAGTCACCGGGACAGGGCCTATGGCTACACCTTC. Protein: CASSHRDRAYGYTF.

In DNA, the CDR3 is TGTGCCTGGGGCCGACAGGCGGGCACTGAAGCTTTCTTT. Its translation: CAWGRQAGTEAFF. The V and J genes are TRBV30 and TRBJ1-1; weak D call: TRBD1 (6 bases). Germline CDR1 is GTSNPN and CDR2 is SVGIG (reference sequence). The V end lost 5 bases, the J end lost 4 bases, and 14 bases lay between the germline ends. This CDR3 has 13 amino acids.

CDR3 region: CVAGGGAEAFF. The DNA for the CDR3 is TGTGTCGCGGGGGGAGGGGCTGAAGCTTTCTTT. The rearrangement joins TRBV28 to TRBJ1-1, with TRBD1 as a possible D gene (5 bases). This CDR3 spans 11 amino acids. Germline V gives CDR1 MDHEN, CDR2 SYDVKM.

This clone was seen a single time. The chain couples TRBV7-9 to TRBJ2-7; D is possibly TRBD1 or TRBD2 (6 bases each). The V end was cut by 5 bases, the J end by 7 bases, with 18 bases between. Germline lookup yields CDR1 SEHNR and CDR2 FQNEAQ (reference sequence). The CDR3 is made up of 14 amino acids. Written as DNA, the CDR3 is TGTGCCAGCAGCCCGCGGGACATGGTGAGAGAGCAGTACTTC. This gives the protein CASSPRDMVREQYF.

The chain couples TRBV28 to TRBJ1-2, with 7 bases matching TRBD1. The CDR3 totals 13 residues. The V segment lost 6 bases and the J segment 5 bases; nucleotides outside the gene matches: 6. Germline V CDR1 and CDR2: MDHEN, SYDVKM. CDR3: CASRGGHSYGYTF. The CDR3 DNA follows: TGTGCCAGCAGAGGGGGCCATTCGTATGGCTACACCTTC.

The chain links TRBV5-6 to TRBJ1-2; D gene uncertain. Germline CDR1 SGHDT, CDR2 YYEEEE. V was cut by 4 bases and J by 8 bases, with 12 bases left in between. This CDR3 contains 12 residues. CDR3 coding DNA: TGTGCCAGCAGCATGAGCTCATTGGGCTACACCTTC. Translation: CASSMSSLGYTF. Full variable domain (missing parts from reference TRBV5-6 and TRBJ1-2): DAGVTQSPTHLIKTRGQQVTLRCSPKSGHDTVSWYQQALGQGPQFIFQYYEEEERQRGNFPDRFSGHQFPNYSSELNVNALLLGDSALYLCASSMSSLGYTFGSGTRLTVV.

J is TRBJ2-7 and V is TRBV6-6; D perhaps matches TRBD2 (5 bases). The CDR3 spans 12 residues. Germline CDR1 is MNHNY and CDR2 is SVGAGI (reference sequence). V was cut by 4 bases and J by 4 bases, with 8 bases left in between. CDR3 bases: TGTGCCAGCAGTTCCGGGATTTACGAGCAGTACTTC. Amino acids: CASSSGIYEQYF.

This chain connects TRBV5-1 to TRBJ2-1, with 7 bases that match TRBD1. From germline, CDR1 is SGHRS and CDR2 YFSETQ. The CDR3 runs 15 residues. J gave up 3 bases and V 6 bases, and 9 bases lay outside the gene matches. The CDR3 is CASKGAPNYYNEQFF. The CDR3 bases are TGCGCCAGCAAGGGGGCCCCAAACTACTACAATGAGCAGTTCTTC.

This chain connects TRBV19 to TRBJ2-2; TRBD1 might be the D (5 bases). V lost 7 bases, J lost 4 bases, and 19 bases lay in between. The CDR3 runs to 16 residues. Germline-derived CDR1 and CDR2 are LNHDA and SQIVND (reference sequence). The CDR3 reads CASNLGSMGPTGELFF. The CDR3 nucleotides are TGTGCCAGTAACTTGGGCTCCATGGGGCCCACCGGGGAGCTGTTTTTT.

The chain links TRBV30 to TRBJ1-2; D is possibly TRBD1 (5 bases). Trimming removed 1 base at V and 8 bases at J, with 14 bases between. From germline, CDR1 is GTSNPN and CDR2 SVGIG (reference sequence). The CDR3 spans 13 residues. CDR3 amino acids: CAWSEMTRGGYTF. The CDR3 DNA reads TGTGCCTGGAGTGAGATGACGAGGGGAGGCTACACCTTC.

The rearrangement uses TRBV9 and TRBJ1-1, with TRBD1 matching 8 bases. V gave up 4 bases and J gave up 1 base; unmatched junction bases: 3. Germline lookup yields CDR1 SGDLS and CDR2 YYNGEE. The CDR3 loop spans 14 amino acids. In DNA form, the CDR3 reads TGTGCCAGCAGCCACAGGGGGTCGAACACTGAAGCTTTCTTT. Protein: CASSHRGSNTEAFF.

This sequence joins TRBV7-8 and TRBJ1-2, with 7 bases matching TRBD1. Germline V gene data show CDR1 as SGHVS and CDR2 as FQNEAQ. This CDR3 has 15 amino acids. The J segment lost 2 bases and the V segment lost 2 bases, leaving 5 bases of the junction unmatched. The CDR3 reads CASSLTQGPNYGYTF. The CDR3 DNA reads TGTGCCAGCAGCTTAACACAGGGGCCCAACTATGGCTACACCTTC.